The T cell receptor (beta chain) described here comes from a study of cytomegalovirus exposure and HLA in healthy donors. Findings of the study overall: At a 0.05 false discovery rate, a later analysis found some 17,000 TCR beta sequences to be associated with HLA alleles. Some TCR beta chains (164 of them) were listed as cytomegalovirus-associated. Available immune exposure information covered CMV serostatus only.

Trimming took off 4 bases at V and 1 base at J, with 12 bases between the two ends. CDR1 is SNHLY and CDR2 is FYNNEI in the germline V gene. The CDR3 runs 15 residues. With 60 Vbeta and 13 Jbeta primers, the PCR was carried out. TCRdb keeps only in-frame clones here, not all; method: immunoSEQ multiplex PCR. The sample carries about 160,000 clones, less than 85% recorded once. Worth noting for this clone: The antigen is unknown.

This chain connects TRBV2 to TRBJ2-3; TRBD1 is a possible D gene (5 bases). The sequencing input was PBMCs. This clonotype originated in a man aged 50 to 59 in good health and CMV-seropositive. The CDR3 DNA reads as TGTGCCAGCAGTGCTGAGTCCAGGGGCACAGATACGCAGTATTTT. Translating gives CASSAESRGTDTQYF. The complete variable domain, with remaining parts taken from reference TRBV2 and TRBJ2-3, reads EPEVTQTPSHQVTQMGQEVILRCVPISNHLYFYWYRQILGQKVEFLVSFYNNEISEKSEIFDDQFSVERPDGSNFTLKIRSTKLEDSAMYFCASSAESRGTDTQYFGPGTRLTVL.